This T cell receptor beta chain was recorded in a study of glioma-infiltrating T cells. Notes on the study in general: Non-neoplastic patients had below-expected tissue-blood divergence, while all gliomas exceeded expectation. Very few CDR3 sequences were shared between tissue and blood.

This clonotype has a count of ten or more. Its specificity is unknown. The CDR3 runs 15 residues. Germline lookup yields CDR1 SGHTA and CDR2 FQGNSA. Trimming stripped 1 base from V and 2 bases from J, with 12 bases between. TCR alpha and beta CDR3 regions were amplified from RNA using iRepertoire nested multiplex PCR. Using its own MiXCR run on the multiplex PCR reads, TCRdb lists one record per CDR3 protein. The sample has fewer than 200,000 distinct CDR3 sequences; over 25% are singletons. The chain joins TRBV7-2 to TRBJ2-7, with a possible D match to TRBD2 (6 bases). The sequencing input was glioma tissue, nonneoplastic brain tissue, or PBMCs (not recorded which). This TCR came from a human donor with low-grade glioma or glioblastoma, undergoing nonglioma brain surgery, or in good health (not recorded which). The CDR3 DNA reads TGTGCCAGCAGCTTAGTTGGCGGGACCGCCTACGAGCAGTACTTC. Translation gives CASSLVGGTAYEQYF.